The 23 T cell receptor beta chains below all came from one sample that was sequenced in a study of breast tumors, draining lymph nodes, adjacent tissues. Using its own MiXCR run on the multiplex PCR reads, TCRdb lists one record per CDR3 protein. The sample yields about 15,000 distinct CDR3 sequences, 40% to 55% seen once. Sequencing was performed on tumor-adjacent breast tissue. The receptors come from a female donor with breast cancer. Some clones in this sample may be carry-over from other donors' samples.

This clonotype was counted ten times or more. The chain joins TRBV11-3 to TRBJ2-5; maybe TRBD2 (6 bases). Trimming removed 1 base from V and 1 base from J, with 10 bases in between. The CDR3 runs 15 residues. The germline CDR1 and CDR2 sequences are SGHNT and YENEEA. CDR3: CASSLGVGGQETQYF. DNA for the CDR3: TGTGCCAGCAGCTTAGGCGTCGGGGGCCAAGAGACCCAGTACTTC.

The V gene is TRBV29-1, the J gene TRBJ2-1; 11 nucleotides line up with TRBD2. V lost 7 bases, J lost 4 bases, and 3 bases stayed unmatched. The CDR3 covers 13 residues. Per germline, CDR1 SQVTM and CDR2 ANQGSEA. The CDR3 DNA is TGCAGCGGCTTAGCGGGGGGGTACAATGAGCAGTTCTTC. It encodes CSGLAGGYNEQFF.

This clonotype appeared many times. Germline is not matched at one junction end, which may reflect a read error. This chain uses TRBV2 with TRBJ1-6, with 7 nucleotides matching TRBD1. The CDR3 covers 16 residues. Germline V gives CDR1 SNHLY, CDR2 FYNNEI. The CDR3 nucleotides read TGTGCCAGCACGGAACGGGGCAGGGGGGGAAATTCATCCCTCCACTTT. The encoded protein is CASTERGRGGNSSLHF.

This clonotype ranks as medium-sized. This chain links TRBV2 with TRBJ1-2; D unresolved. Germline V CDR1 and CDR2: SNHLY, FYNNEI. CDR3 length: 14 residues. V was cut by 6 bases and J by 4 bases, with 15 bases left in between. The CDR3 bases are TGTGCCAGCAGGATCAGACCGGAGGGCTATGGCTACACCTTC. Translated: CASRIRPEGYGYTF.

This clonotype was seen repeatedly, ten times or more. A much more abundant neighbour one base away suggests this may be a read error. V usage is TRBV5-5 and J usage is TRBJ1-5, with D uncertain. The CDR3 has 14 amino acids. CDR1 is SGHKS, CDR2 YYEKEE, per germline (reference sequence). Deletions cut 0 bases from V and 6 bases from J, with 10 bases between. This CDR3 is CASSLESATQPQHF. Here the CDR3 DNA reads TGTGCCAGCAGCTTGGAGTCGGCAACTCAGCCCCAGCATTTT.

This clonotype was detected ten times or more. The V gene is TRBV6-4, the J gene TRBJ2-1; tentative D call: TRBD1 (8 bases). Looked up from germline, CDR1 is MRHNA and CDR2 is SNTAGT. Deletions cut 8 bases from V and 5 bases from J, with 19 bases between. The CDR3 covers 15 residues. The CDR3 sequence: CASSQGGAEHNEQFF. The DNA of the CDR3 is TGTGCCAGCTCACAGGGGGGGGCAGAACACAATGAGCAGTTCTTC.

This clonotype was recorded once. The V gene is TRBV6-5, the J gene TRBJ1-3; D might be TRBD1 (6 bases). This CDR3 is 14 amino acids long. V shed 0 bases and J shed 7 bases, with 10 bases lying between them. From germline, CDR1 is MNHEY and CDR2 SVGAGI. This chain's CDR3 is CASSYSQGRNTIYF. The CDR3 nucleotides are TGTGCCAGCAGTTACTCACAGGGACGGAACACCATATATTTT.

Here the CDR3 DNA reads TGTGCCAGCAGCCCCGAAGGGACAAACAATCAGCCCCAGCATTTT. Translation: CASSPEGTNNQPQHF. The chain carries TRBV7-2 and TRBJ1-5; maybe TRBD1 (6 bases). The CDR3 spans 15 residues. The V gene lost 5 bases and the J gene lost 3 bases, with 14 bases spanning the gap. Germline V gene sequence: CDR1 SGHTA, CDR2 FQGNSA.

This clonotype was counted between two and nine times. V usage is TRBV6-5 and J usage is TRBJ1-3; no clear D gene. V lost 0 bases and J lost 2, with 5 bases in between. There are 14 residues in the CDR3. From germline, CDR1 is MNHEY and CDR2 SVGAGI. The CDR3 reads CASSYSTTGNTIYF. The CDR3 region has the DNA TGTGCCAGCAGTTACTCCACCACTGGAAACACCATATATTTT.

At least ten counts were recorded for this clonotype. This rearrangement joins TRBV10-1 to TRBJ2-1; D remains unclear. V was clipped by 2 bases and J by 4 bases, with 3 bases between them. CDR1 is WNHNN and CDR2 is SYGVQD in the germline V gene (reference sequence). This CDR3 has 12 residues. CDR3 bases: TGCGCCAGCAGTGAGGAATACAATGAGCAGTTCTTC. Translated: CASSEEYNEQFF.

Note on this clonotype: Without the conserved terminal phenylalanine or tryptophan, this CDR3 likely stems from a read error. The limits of the CDR3 on the DNA are not certain, so only TCRdb's listed CDR3 is given. The gene calls are TRBV20-1 and TRBJ2-7; the listed D gene, TRBD1, was not tested against the DNA. The CDR3 region is 12 residues in length, termini included. The germline CDR1 and CDR2 sequences are DFQATT and SNEGSKA (reference sequence). CDR3 protein: CNARADRDEQYL.

This clonotype appeared many times. A read error may explain this, as a much larger clone is one base away. The chain employs TRBV14 and TRBJ2-1; D may be TRBD2 (5 bases). The length of the CDR3 is 16 residues. Germline CDR1 is SGHDN and CDR2 is FVKESK. CDR3 sequence (DNA): TGTGCCAGCCGCCAAGCGACTATAGTTCGGCACAATGAGCAGTTCTTC. Translating it yields CASRQATIVRHNEQFF.

The sample holds many counts of this clonotype. V usage is TRBV19 and J usage is TRBJ2-3; no clear D. V was trimmed by 5 bases and J by 2 bases, leaving 11 bases between them. The CDR3 is made up of 14 amino acids. Germline CDR1 and CDR2: LNHDA and SQIVND (reference sequence). CDR3 sequence reads: CASSVDSYTDTQYF. The CDR3 bases are TGTGCCAGTAGTGTCGATTCATACACAGATACGCAGTATTTT.

This clonotype is classed as medium-sized. This rearrangement joins TRBV11-2 to TRBJ1-6, with 8 nucleotides matching TRBD1. This CDR3 is built from 16 residues. The V segment lost 1 base and the J segment 3 bases; nucleotides outside the gene matches: 2. Germline assignment: CDR1 SGHAT and CDR2 FQNNGV. In nucleotides, the CDR3 is TGTGCCAGCAGCTTAGTGACAGGGGTCTATAATTCACCCCTCCACTTT. Translating it yields CASSLVTGVYNSPLHF.

In this sample, this clonotype turned up once. The V gene is TRBV7-8, the J gene TRBJ2-1, with D possibly TRBD1 on 6 matching bases. V lost 1 base and J lost 9, with 13 bases in between. The CDR3 spans 14 residues. Germline loops: CDR1 SGHVS, CDR2 FQNEAQ. CDR3 bases: TGTGCCAGCAGCTTAGAAGGGGGTAGGATTGAGCAGTTCTTC. Translating gives CASSLEGGRIEQFF.

This chain links TRBV2 with TRBJ2-5; TRBD1 aligns across 9 bases. Unmatched junction bases numbered 6, after V lost 8 bases and J lost 2 bases. CDR1 SNHLY and CDR2 FYNNEI come from the germline V gene. CDR3 length: 14 amino acids. CDR3 nucleotides: TGTGCCAGCTCTGGGGGACAGGGACAAGAGACCCAGTACTTC. Protein: CASSGGQGQETQYF.

This clonotype was detected ten times or more. V and J are TRBV27 and TRBJ1-2, with D maybe TRBD1 (6 bases). This CDR3 comprises 15 residues. Between the trimmed V and J ends, which lost 5 bases and 3 bases, there was a span of 16 bases. The germline V gene encodes CDR1 MNHEY and CDR2 SMNVEV (reference sequence). The CDR3 bases are TGTGCCAGCAGTCCAAAAATCGGACAGCACTATGGCTACACCTTC. Translated, it gives CASSPKIGQHYGYTF.

V gene TRBV14 combines with J gene TRBJ2-2; maybe TRBD2 (5 bases). V lost 0 bases, J lost 0 bases, and 8 bases lay in between. Germline values: CDR1 SGHDN, CDR2 FVKESK. This CDR3 is 16 amino acids long. The CDR3 nucleotides read TGTGCCAGCAGCCAAGATCGAGGGACGAACACCGGGGAGCTGTTTTTT. Its protein is CASSQDRGTNTGELFF.

This clonotype appeared many times. The chain uses TRBV3-1 and TRBJ1-2; D perhaps matches TRBD1 (6 bases). The V gene lost 0 bases and the J gene lost 6 bases, with 17 bases spanning the gap. Germline values: CDR1 LGHDT, CDR2 YNNKEL (reference sequence). The CDR3 runs 16 residues. This chain's CDR3 is CASSQDWGAKMNGYTF. Written as DNA, the CDR3 is TGTGCCAGCAGCCAAGATTGGGGGGCTAAGATGAATGGCTACACCTTC.

About this clonotype: One junction end does not reproduce the germline sequence, and a read error may be involved. The chain employs TRBV20-1 and TRBJ1-1, with 11 bases matching TRBD1. The germline gives CDR1 DFQATT, CDR2 SNEGSKA (reference sequence). The CDR3 runs to 15 residues. The CDR3 loop reads CSVRVGTGGITEAFF. The CDR3 DNA follows: TGCAGTGTTAGAGTCGGGACAGGGGGTATCACTGAAGCTTTCTTT.

In its sample, this clonotype ranks as medium-sized (0.01 to 0.1%). For the CDR3, the DNA is TGTGCCAGCAGCAGAGACAGTGACTATGGCTACACCTTC. Translated: CASSRDSDYGYTF. This sequence joins TRBV7-2 and TRBJ1-2; tentative D call: TRBD1 (5 bases). Per the germline V gene, CDR1 is SGHTA and CDR2 is FQGNSA. V was shortened by 5 bases and J by 3 bases, with 10 bases between the two germline ends. CDR3 length: 13 amino acids. Drawing the rest from reference TRBV7-2 and TRBJ1-2, the complete variable domain is GAGVSQSPSNKVTEKGKDVELRCDPISGHTALYWYRQSLGQGLEFLIYFQGNSAPDKSGLPSDRFSAERTGGSVSTLTIQRTQQEDSAVYLCASSRDSDYGYTFGSGTRLTVV.

The table lists this clonotype with a count of one. The chain is built from TRBV7-2 and TRBJ2-5, with D possibly matching TRBD2 (5 bases). Germline loops: CDR1 SGHTA, CDR2 FQGNSA. The CDR3 sequence is 14 residues long. The ends were cut back, 7 bases at V and 4 bases at J, with 16 bases in the middle. The CDR3 DNA reads TGTGCCAGCACCCCTTCTCGGGGTCCAGAGACCCAGTACTTC. Protein product: CASTPSRGPETQYF.

This clonotype appeared a single time. The V and J genes are TRBV4-2 and TRBJ2-7, with 9 bases matching TRBD2. The CDR3 has 16 residues. Trimming cost V 0 bases and J 2 bases; bases outside gene matches: 5. Germline V gives CDR1 LGHNA, CDR2 YNFKEQ. Here the CDR3 DNA reads TGTGCCAGCAGCCAAGAACCTAGCGGGGTCCCCTACGAGCAGTACTTC. Its translation is CASSQEPSGVPYEQYF.